This T cell receptor beta chain originates from a study of CD8 T cells in Susac syndrome. Turning to the study itself: Treatment status at blood draw for the Susac syndrome patients was therapy-naive, corticosteroids, or intravenous immunoglobulin alone.

With random hexamers, reverse transcription was performed on roughly 0.5 to 1 ug of RNA. TCRdb used MiXCR to reprocess the immunoSEQ multiplex PCR reads, holding one entry per CDR3 protein. Here the sample spans over 70,000 distinct CDR3 sequences, roughly 96% being singletons. CD8+ and CD4+ T cells circulating in blood were sequenced for TCR beta. The TEMRA cells underwent FACS enrichment, while the CD8+ and CD4+ T cells underwent negative isolation. CDR3 length equals 14 residues. Germline trimming cut 4 bases from V and 7 bases from J; bases unmatched to any gene: 6. Germline values: CDR1 DFQATT, CDR2 SNEGSKA (reference sequence). Concerning this clonotype itself: Its antigen remains unidentified.

Regarding the study as a whole: Clonal expansion was present among Susac CD8+ cells. This expansion reached its peak in TEMRA cells and in active patients.

The chain is built from TRBV20-1 and TRBJ2-1, with 11 bases that match TRBD2. What was sequenced was CD8+ T cells from PBMCs. The sequence was obtained from a human donor with Susac syndrome. In nucleotides, the CDR3 is TGCAGTGCTAATGTAGCGGGGGGGCGGAATGAGCAGTTCTTC. As protein: CSANVAGGRNEQFF.